The 17 T cell receptor beta chains reported below all come from one sample, sequenced in a study of CD8+ T cells in alopecia areata. Extraction and reverse transcription of RNA yielded cDNA as the sequencing template. Generated by immunoSEQ multiplex PCR, the TCRdb table keeps only in-frame clones and is missing some. The sample has 220,000 or so clones; about 53% are singletons. This specimen was CD4+ T cells sorted from blood, taken at week 0. The receptors were sampled from a human donor with alopecia areata.

The rearrangement joins TRBV28 to TRBJ2-3; D unclear. The CDR3 runs to 13 residues. Germline V gene lookup returns CDR1 MDHEN and CDR2 SYDVKM. The V and J ends lost 7 bases and 6 bases respectively, with 14 bases between them. CDR3 amino acids: CASTTLLRDTQYF. The CDR3 region has the DNA TGTGCCAGCACCACCTTACTCAGGGATACGCAGTATTTT.

The chain recombines TRBV13 with TRBJ2-3, with a weak D call TRBD2 (6 bases). Germline assignment: CDR1 PRHDT and CDR2 FYEKMQ (reference sequence). Between the trimmed V and J ends, which lost 5 bases and 10 bases, there was a span of 13 bases. The length of the CDR3 is 12 residues. CDR3 in amino acids: CASSRTGGSQYF. As DNA, the CDR3 is TGTGCCAGCAGCCGGACCGGGGGTTCGCAGTATTTT.

The V gene is TRBV30, the J gene TRBJ2-5; D unresolved. The CDR3 totals 12 residues. Per the germline V gene, CDR1 is GTSNPN and CDR2 is SVGIG (reference sequence). V was cut by 0 bases and J by 5 bases, with 7 bases left in between. The CDR3 DNA is TGTGCCTGGAGTGTAGTGGTTGAGACCCAGTACTTC. This encodes CAWSVVVETQYF.

This clone was counted a few times. The chain combines TRBV7-2 with TRBJ1-5; tentatively, D is TRBD1 (6 bases). CDR3 length: 15 amino acids. The V gene lost 4 bases and the J gene lost 4 bases, with 14 bases spanning the gap. Looked up from germline, CDR1 is SGHTA and CDR2 is FQGNSA. For the CDR3, the DNA is TGTGCCAGCAGCTCACAGGGTTCGGCGAATCAGCCCCAGCATTTT. Translated: CASSSQGSANQPQHF.

The chain carries TRBV9 and TRBJ2-3, with TRBD1 identical over 7 bases. This CDR3 is 15 amino acids long. The V gene's germline CDR1 is SGDLS and CDR2 YYNGEE. V gave up 5 bases and J gave up 2 bases; unmatched junction bases: 8. CDR3 residues: CASSETGDPTDTQYF. The DNA for the CDR3 is TGTGCCAGCAGTGAAACAGGGGATCCCACAGATACGCAGTATTTT.

The chain joins TRBV5-4 to TRBJ2-5; possible D gene TRBD1, 6 bases. The V gene lost 0 bases and the J gene lost 1 base, with 10 bases spanning the gap. The CDR3 is 15 residues long. Germline V gene data show CDR1 as SGHNT and CDR2 as YYREEE (reference sequence). The CDR3 sequence is CASSLGTATQETQYF. DNA for the CDR3: TGTGCCAGCAGCTTGGGGACAGCCACCCAAGAGACCCAGTACTTC.

This sequence joins TRBV5-1 and TRBJ1-6; 10 bases fit TRBD1. Germline V gives CDR1 SGHRS, CDR2 YFSETQ. The CDR3 totals 15 residues. Trimming at V came to 0 bases and at J to 10 bases, leaving 4 bases not matched to a gene. CDR3 in DNA: TGCGCCAGCAGCTTGGCGGGACAGGGGCGGTCACCCCTCCACTTT. Translation: CASSLAGQGRSPLHF.

In this sample, this clone turned up a few times. For the CDR3, the DNA is TGTGCCAGCAGCCAAAGTTTGGCCCTAGGTCTCGGCTACACCTTC. Amino acid sequence: CASSQSLALGLGYTF. The chain uses TRBV11-2 and TRBJ1-2; D unresolved. The CDR3 consists of 15 residues. V lost 5 bases and J lost 8, with 21 bases in between. CDR1 is SGHAT and CDR2 is FQNNGV in the germline V gene.

This clone was observed a handful of times. The rearrangement joins TRBV11-2 to TRBJ2-7, with D tentatively TRBD1 (6 bases). In germline, CDR1 is SGHAT, CDR2 FQNNGV. V was shortened by 5 bases and J by 4 bases, with 9 bases between the two germline ends. The CDR3 contains 12 residues. This chain's CDR3 is CASSAGVYEQYF. Written as DNA, the CDR3 is TGTGCCAGCAGCGCAGGGGTTTACGAGCAGTACTTC.

The chain couples TRBV7-9 to TRBJ2-1; 15 bases are shared with TRBD2. Germline assignment: CDR1 SEHNR and CDR2 FQNEAQ (reference sequence). This CDR3 is built from 17 residues. Germline trimming cut 4 bases from V and 8 bases from J; bases unmatched to any gene: 9. CDR3 bases: TGTGCCAGCAGCTCAGGACTAGCGGGGGGGCCTTGGCATGAGCAGTTCTTC. This encodes CASSSGLAGGPWHEQFF.

This clone was seen more than once but under ten times. The V gene is TRBV12-5, the J gene TRBJ1-5; the D is unclear. The CDR3 loop spans 17 amino acids. With 3 bases removed from V and 0 bases from J, the gap between germline ends came to 15 bases. Per the germline V gene, CDR1 is LGHNT and CDR2 is FRNRAP. In nucleotides, the CDR3 is TGTGCTAGTGGTTTAAACCCGGCGACGGATAGCAATCAGCCCCAGCATTTT. Translated, it gives CASGLNPATDSNQPQHF.

The chain employs TRBV5-6 and TRBJ1-2; D uncertain. The CDR3 is made up of 12 amino acids. CDR1 and CDR2 from the germline V gene are SGHDT and YYEEEE. The germline V and J ends were trimmed by 6 bases and 2 bases, with 8 bases remaining between them. The DNA of the CDR3 is TGTGCCAGCAACGGAGAGAACTATGGCTACACCTTC. It translates to CASNGENYGYTF.

V gene TRBV7-9 combines with J gene TRBJ1-5; 7 nucleotides line up with TRBD1. The trim removed 5 bases at V and 6 bases at J, leaving 13 bases unmatched. The CDR3 has 16 amino acids. Germline V gene sequence: CDR1 SEHNR, CDR2 FQNEAQ (reference sequence). CDR3 DNA: TGTGCCAGCAGCCTGACCCAGGGGGAGAGGGGTCAGCCCCAGCATTTT. Protein product: CASSLTQGERGQPQHF. Full variable domain (missing parts from reference TRBV7-9 and TRBJ1-5): DTGVSQNPRHKITKRGQNVTFRCDPISEHNRLYWYRQTLGQGPEFLTYFQNEAQLEKSRLLSDRFSAERPKGSFSTLEIQRTEQGDSAMYLCASSLTQGERGQPQHFGDGTRLSIL.

The rearrangement joins TRBV27 to TRBJ2-2; weak D call: TRBD2 (5 bases). V was pared by 5 bases and J by 4 bases, with 14 bases between. The CDR3 has 15 residues. Germline V gene lookup returns CDR1 MNHEY and CDR2 SMNVEV (reference sequence). This CDR3 reads CASSQRVGVTGELFF. DNA for the CDR3: TGTGCCAGCAGTCAGAGGGTTGGGGTCACCGGGGAGCTGTTTTTT.

This chain uses TRBV9 with TRBJ1-1; 7 nucleotides match TRBD1. J lost 6 bases, V lost 1 base, and 0 bases had no gene match. CDR3 length equals 12 residues. Germline CDR1 SGDLS, CDR2 YYNGEE. CDR3 protein: CASSVQGAEAFF. In nucleotides, the CDR3 is TGTGCCAGCAGCGTACAGGGGGCTGAAGCTTTCTTT.

The chain links TRBV7-9 to TRBJ1-5, with TRBD1 as a possible D gene (6 bases). V was clipped by 5 bases and J by 5 bases, with 13 bases between them. The CDR3 is 14 amino acids. Germline V gene lookup returns CDR1 SEHNR and CDR2 FQNEAQ (reference sequence). Written as DNA, the CDR3 is TGTGCCAGCAGCCCGACCGACAGGCATCAGCCCCAGCATTTT. Its translation: CASSPTDRHQPQHF.

There are a few counts of this clone. This chain uses TRBV7-9 with TRBJ1-3, with D possibly TRBD1 on 6 matching bases. V shed 1 base and J shed 0 bases, with 7 bases lying between them. CDR1 is SEHNR and CDR2 is FQNEAQ in the germline V gene (reference sequence). The CDR3 has 15 amino acids. CDR3 protein: CASSLDRASGNTIYF. The DNA of the CDR3 is TGTGCCAGCAGCTTAGACAGGGCCTCTGGAAACACCATATATTTT.